Presented here are 27 T cell receptor beta chains from one specimen sequenced in a study of blood T cell repertoires in COVID-19. The data were produced by immunoSEQ multiplex PCR, yet TCRdb's version contains in-frame clones alone and is incomplete. Found here are around 250,000 clones, around nine tenths of them singletons; the top ten hold 1.5% to 2%. The sample comprised PBMCs or T cells enriched from blood (not recorded which). The receptors come from a woman between 45 and 65 years old who had recovered from COVID-19.

This sequence joins TRBV4-1 and TRBJ2-6; 7 bases are a match to TRBD2. V lost 1 base, J lost 0 bases, and 9 bases stayed unmatched. CDR1 is MGHRA, CDR2 YSYEKL, per germline. The CDR3 runs 19 residues. CDR3 sequence: CASSQAPGLAVSGANVLTF. The CDR3 DNA reads as TGCGCCAGCAGCCAAGCCCCAGGTCTAGCGGTCTCTGGGGCCAACGTCCTGACTTTC.

The chain combines TRBV6-5 with TRBJ1-4, with TRBD1 as a possible D gene (6 bases). The CDR3 spans 14 residues. Germline CDR1 MNHEY, CDR2 SVGAGI. Trimming removed 6 bases at V and 5 bases at J, with 13 bases between. CDR3: CASRKQGVNEKLFF. In nucleotides, the CDR3 is TGTGCCAGCAGGAAACAGGGTGTAAATGAAAAACTGTTTTTT.

This clone came up many times. The chain combines TRBV27 with TRBJ2-1, with 11 positions matching TRBD2. This CDR3 region has 14 residues. The V and J ends lost 4 bases and 12 bases, in that order; junction bases with no gene match: 8. Germline V lookup: CDR1 MNHEY, CDR2 SMNVEV (reference sequence). Here the CDR3 DNA reads TGTGCCAGCAGTTCTGGTCTAGCGGGAGGAGGGCAGTTCTTC. It encodes CASSSGLAGGGQFF.

CDR3 coding DNA: TGTGCCAGCAGCTTACGGGGGGTCGGCCAGCCCCAGCATTTT. Protein product: CASSLRGVGQPQHF. The genes are TRBV7-2 and TRBJ1-5, with D possibly being TRBD1 (5 bases). The germline CDR1 and CDR2 sequences are SGHTA and FQGNSA. There are 14 residues in the CDR3. V was pared by 2 bases and J by 7 bases, with 12 bases between.

The rearrangement links TRBV7-9 to TRBJ2-1; 11 nucleotides align to TRBD2. Germline V gene sequence: CDR1 SEHNR, CDR2 FQNEAQ (reference sequence). J gave up 8 bases and V 5 bases, and 8 bases lay outside the gene matches. The CDR3 extends over 15 amino acids. CDR3: CASSELAGVSHEQFF. Here the CDR3 DNA reads TGTGCCAGCAGCGAACTAGCGGGAGTGAGTCATGAGCAGTTCTTC.

This chain joins TRBV9 and TRBJ2-3, with a tentative D call TRBD2 (6 bases). The germline V gene encodes CDR1 SGDLS and CDR2 YYNGEE. The CDR3 runs to 16 residues. Between the trimmed V and J ends, which lost 4 bases and 6 bases, there was a span of 21 bases. CDR3 in DNA: TGTGCCAGCAGCCCGCGGGCGGCCGGGGGTAGGGATACGCAGTATTTT. Protein: CASSPRAAGGRDTQYF.

The chain combines TRBV18 with TRBJ2-7; 11 nucleotides line up with TRBD2. Germline values: CDR1 KGHSH, CDR2 LQKENI. The CDR3 length is 15 residues. V lost 0 bases, J lost 3 bases, and 1 base stayed unmatched. In nucleotides, the CDR3 is TGTGCCAGCTCACCACCTACTAGCGGGAGCTACGAGCAGTACTTC. Translating it yields CASSPPTSGSYEQYF.

The gene calls are TRBV3-1 (or the pseudogene TRBV3-2) and TRBJ1-1, with D perhaps matching TRBD1 (6 bases). Germline-derived CDR1 and CDR2 are LGHDT and YNNKEL (reference sequence). The CDR3 covers 13 residues. V lost 2 bases and J 4 bases, leaving 8 bases between the germline ends. CDR3 bases: TGTGCCAGCAGCCAACTGGACAGCACTGAAGCTTTCTTT. It is translated as CASSQLDSTEAFF.

The J gene is TRBJ1-2, the V gene TRBV2, with a possible D match to TRBD1 (6 bases). Germline V CDR1 and CDR2: SNHLY, FYNNEI. V lost 5 bases, J lost 4 bases, and 11 bases lay in between. This CDR3 spans 13 amino acids. CDR3 region: CASSPGQRYGYTF. Written as DNA, the CDR3 is TGTGCCAGCAGTCCTGGACAGCGCTATGGCTACACCTTC.

V and J are TRBV7-3 and TRBJ2-7; tentative D call: TRBD2 (6 bases). V lost 6 bases to trimming and J lost 3 bases, with 18 bases between them. Germline V gene data show CDR1 as SGHTA and CDR2 as FQGTGA. The CDR3 contains 15 residues. The DNA of the CDR3 is TGTGCCAGCAGGAATCGGGACTCGGGGAACTACGAGCAGTACTTC. As protein: CASRNRDSGNYEQYF. The full variable domain, in which reference TRBV7-3 and TRBJ2-7 provide the parts outside the CDR3, is GAGVSQTPSNKVTEKGKYVELRCDPISGHTALYWYRQSLGQGPEFLIYFQGTGAADDSGLPNDRFFAVRPEGSVSTLKIQRTERGDSAVYLCASRNRDSGNYEQYFGPGTRLTVT.

This chain links TRBV7-2 with TRBJ2-5, with a tentative D call TRBD2 (6 bases). The germline V gene encodes CDR1 SGHTA and CDR2 FQGNSA. The length of the CDR3 is 15 residues. V was clipped by 2 bases and J by 5 bases, with 15 bases between them. CDR3 protein: CASSLWPGVGETQYF. The CDR3 region has the DNA TGTGCCAGCAGCTTATGGCCGGGAGTCGGGGAGACCCAGTACTTC. Supplemented by reference TRBV7-2 and TRBJ2-5, the full variable domain reads GAGVSQSPSNKVTEKGKDVELRCDPISGHTALYWYRQSLGQGLEFLIYFQGNSAPDKSGLPSDRFSAERTGGSVSTLTIQRTQQEDSAVYLCASSLWPGVGETQYFGPGTRLLVL.

This clone was picked up a small number of times. The chain joins TRBV3-1 (or the pseudogene TRBV3-2) to TRBJ1-4; D call uncertain. CDR1 and CDR2 (germline): LGHDT, YNNKEL (reference sequence). V lost 3 bases, J lost 0 bases, and 5 bases lay in between. CDR3 size: 14 residues. The CDR3 region is CASSQTTTNEKLFF. The DNA for the CDR3 is TGTGCCAGCAGCCAGACAACAACTAATGAAAAACTGTTTTTT.

The chain has TRBV7-3 and TRBJ1-1; weak D call: TRBD1 (6 bases). Trimming cost V 7 bases and J 2 bases, with 11 bases left between them. The germline V gene encodes CDR1 SGHTA and CDR2 FQGTGA. CDR3 length: 13 amino acids. In DNA form, the CDR3 reads TGTGCCAGCAAGACAGGTAGAAACACTGAAGCTTTCTTT. This translates into CASKTGRNTEAFF. The full variable domain, its missing parts supplied by reference TRBV7-3 and TRBJ1-1, is GAGVSQTPSNKVTEKGKYVELRCDPISGHTALYWYRQSLGQGPEFLIYFQGTGAADDSGLPNDRFFAVRPEGSVSTLKIQRTERGDSAVYLCASKTGRNTEAFFGQGTRLTVV.

V is TRBV7-8 and J is TRBJ1-4, with TRBD1 as a possible D gene (6 bases). The germline CDR1 and CDR2 sequences are SGHVS and FQNEAQ. The CDR3 consists of 16 residues. V gave up 0 bases and J gave up 4 bases, with 12 bases separating them. The CDR3 sequence is CASSLAVGGLNEKLFF. The CDR3 DNA is TGTGCCAGCAGCTTAGCCGTCGGGGGGCTTAATGAAAAACTGTTTTTT.

The rearrangement uses TRBV4-2 and TRBJ2-7, with D unclear. V shed 1 base and J shed 1 base, with 11 bases lying between them. The CDR3 consists of 15 residues. Germline assignment: CDR1 LGHNA and CDR2 YNFKEQ. CDR3 in amino acids: CASSQGFSGSYEQYF. CDR3 DNA sequence: TGTGCCAGCAGCCAAGGATTCTCCGGTTCCTACGAGCAGTACTTC.

This chain uses TRBV5-4 with TRBJ2-7; 8 bases map to TRBD2. CDR1 is SGHNT, CDR2 YYREEE, per germline (reference sequence). Trimming removed 4 bases from V and 6 bases from J; junction bases left unmatched: 15. CDR3 length: 16 residues. The CDR3 protein is CASSTTPGTSIGEQYF. The CDR3 DNA reads as TGTGCCAGCAGCACTACCCCCGGGACTAGTATAGGCGAGCAGTACTTC.

The CDR3 loop is CASSERSRDKQPQHF. The CDR3 region has the DNA TGTGCCAGCAGTGAACGAAGCAGGGATAAACAGCCCCAGCATTTT. The V call is TRBV2, the J call TRBJ1-5; TRBD1 might be the D (5 bases). V was trimmed by 2 bases and J by 7 bases, leaving 15 bases between them. CDR1 is SNHLY and CDR2 is FYNNEI in the germline V gene. This CDR3 is built from 15 residues.

This chain connects TRBV5-1 to TRBJ1-2, with 7 bases lining up with TRBD1. Germline-derived CDR1 and CDR2 are SGHRS and YFSETQ. V was clipped by 0 bases and J by 2 bases; unmatched bases: 4. CDR3 length equals 15 residues. DNA of the CDR3: TGCGCCAGCAGCTTGGGCTCACAGGGGAACTATGGCTACACCTTC. It encodes CASSLGSQGNYGYTF.

V is TRBV7-9 and J is TRBJ2-1; D is uncertain. The CDR3 sequence is 15 residues long. Trimming took 4 bases from V and 2 from J, leaving 12 bases between them. Germline-derived CDR1 and CDR2 are SEHNR and FQNEAQ (reference sequence). The chain's CDR3 is CASSSQLTPYNEQFF. CDR3 DNA: TGTGCCAGCAGCTCCCAGTTGACTCCCTACAATGAGCAGTTCTTC.

This clone was picked up one time. The chain recombines TRBV10-3 with TRBJ2-6; 8 bases line up with TRBD1. The V gene end was trimmed by 3 bases and the J gene end by 2 bases; junction bases not matched to a gene: 6. CDR1 is ENHRY and CDR2 is SYGVKD in the germline V gene. The CDR3 runs 17 residues. The CDR3: CAISDGGQATGANVLTF. CDR3 DNA sequence: TGTGCCATCAGTGACGGGGGACAGGCGACTGGGGCCAACGTCCTGACTTTC.

This clone appeared a single time. This chain links TRBV19 with TRBJ1-1, with 7 bases that match TRBD1. Losses at the gene ends were 5 bases for V and 2 bases for J; bases not matched to a gene: 8. CDR1 LNHDA and CDR2 SQIVND come from the germline V gene (reference sequence). The CDR3 is made up of 15 amino acids. CDR3 coding DNA: TGTGCCAGTAGTCCCCCGACAGGGACCAACACTGAAGCTTTCTTT. This gives the protein CASSPPTGTNTEAFF. Filled out from reference TRBV19 and TRBJ1-1, the complete variable domain reads DGGITQSPKYLFRKEGQNVTLSCEQNLNHDAMYWYRQDPGQGLRLIYYSQIVNDFQKGDIAEGYSVSREKKESFPLTVTSAQKNPTAFYLCASSPPTGTNTEAFFGQGTRLTVV.

The chain has TRBV5-6 and TRBJ2-1; 12 bases line up with TRBD2. CDR3 length: 14 residues. CDR1 and CDR2 (germline): SGHDT, YYEEEE. Unmatched junction bases numbered 3, after V lost 5 bases and J lost 6 bases. Here the CDR3 reads CASSETSGSNEQFF. As DNA, the CDR3 is TGTGCCAGCAGTGAGACTAGCGGGAGCAATGAGCAGTTCTTC.

The gene calls are TRBV18 and TRBJ1-2; 10 positions agree with TRBD1. Germline V CDR1 and CDR2: KGHSH, LQKENI. Germline trimming cut 5 bases from V and 4 bases from J; bases unmatched to any gene: 7. The CDR3 length is 15 residues. CDR3 sequence: CASSAGTGVLYGYTF. The CDR3 nucleotides are TGTGCCAGCTCAGCCGGGACAGGGGTACTCTATGGCTACACCTTC.

This clone was detected only a few times. V usage is TRBV7-9 and J usage is TRBJ2-2; the D gene is possibly TRBD2 (6 bases). CDR1 and CDR2 (germline): SEHNR, FQNEAQ (reference sequence). V dropped 5 bases and J dropped 7 bases, with 17 bases sitting between them. The CDR3 covers 15 residues. This chain's CDR3 is CASSPDIADRGELFF. In DNA, the CDR3 is TGTGCCAGCAGCCCCGATATAGCGGACCGCGGGGAGCTGTTTTTT.

The chain recombines TRBV20-1 with TRBJ1-3; 7 nucleotides align to TRBD1. The CDR3 covers 15 residues. V dropped 3 bases and J dropped 2; count of bases not matched to a gene: 7. Germline loops: CDR1 DFQATT, CDR2 SNEGSKA (reference sequence). This chain's CDR3 is CSASETGSAGNTIYF. CDR3 bases: TGCAGTGCTAGTGAGACAGGGAGCGCTGGAAACACCATATATTTT.

The V and J genes are TRBV11-2 and TRBJ2-5; 12 nucleotides match TRBD2. Germline CDR1 and CDR2: SGHAT and FQNNGV. Trimming at V came to 5 bases and at J to 2 bases, leaving 6 bases not matched to a gene. The CDR3 is 16 residues long. CDR3 sequence reads: CASSVGLAGVQETQYF. CDR3 bases: TGTGCCAGCAGCGTGGGACTAGCGGGTGTTCAAGAGACCCAGTACTTC.

V is TRBV7-2 and J is TRBJ2-7; TRBD2 might be the D (6 bases). V lost 2 bases to trimming and J lost 3 bases, with 11 bases between them. The CDR3 length is 14 residues. Germline CDR1 is SGHTA and CDR2 is FQGNSA. DNA for the CDR3: TGTGCCAGCAGCTTAAACTGGGGGGACTACGAGCAGTACTTC. As protein: CASSLNWGDYEQYF.